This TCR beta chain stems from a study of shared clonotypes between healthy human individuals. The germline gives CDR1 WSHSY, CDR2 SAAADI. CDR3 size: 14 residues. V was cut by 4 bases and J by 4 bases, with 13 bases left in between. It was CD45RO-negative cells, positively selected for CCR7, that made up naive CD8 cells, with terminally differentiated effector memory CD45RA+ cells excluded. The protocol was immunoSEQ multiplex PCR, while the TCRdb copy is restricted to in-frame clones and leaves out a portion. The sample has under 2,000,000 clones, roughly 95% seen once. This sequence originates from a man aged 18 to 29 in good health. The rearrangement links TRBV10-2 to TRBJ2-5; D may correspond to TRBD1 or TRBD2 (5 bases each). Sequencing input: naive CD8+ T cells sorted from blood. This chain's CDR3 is CASSVGAGAETQYF. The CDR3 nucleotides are TGCGCCAGCAGTGTGGGAGCTGGGGCAGAGACCCAGTACTTC.